This passage covers 23 T cell receptor beta chains from one sample sequenced in a study of cytomegalovirus exposure and HLA in healthy donors. The primer mix had 60 Vbeta and 13 Jbeta primers. Libraries were prepared by immunoSEQ multiplex PCR; TCRdb keeps only in-frame clonotypes and omits some of them. Among some 180,000 clones listed, around a tenth were seen once. Material for sequencing was PBMCs. These receptors were collected from a woman in her 30s in good health and CMV-seropositive.

This clone appeared a few times. Here the CDR3 reads CASSPGTAAYEQYF. CDR3 DNA sequence: TGTGCCAGCTCACCGGGGACTGCAGCCTACGAGCAGTACTTC. The chain combines TRBV18 with TRBJ2-7; TRBD2 is a possible D gene (6 bases). CDR1 and CDR2 from the germline V gene are KGHSH and LQKENI. The V end lost 3 bases, the J end lost 2 bases, and 11 bases lay between the germline ends. The CDR3 is made up of 14 amino acids.

This chain joins TRBV5-1 and TRBJ2-1, with D possibly TRBD2 on 5 matching bases. Between the trimmed V and J ends, which lost 3 bases and 4 bases, there was a span of 14 bases. Germline loops: CDR1 SGHRS, CDR2 YFSETQ. The CDR3 spans 15 residues. The CDR3 is CASSSSRTDYNEQFF. The CDR3, as DNA: TGCGCCAGCAGCTCCTCTAGGACTGATTACAATGAGCAGTTCTTC. The whole variable domain, filled in from reference TRBV5-1 and TRBJ2-1, reads KAGVTQTPRYLIKTRGQQVTLSCSPISGHRSVSWYQQTPGQGLQFLFEYFSETQRNKGNFPGRFSGRQFSNSRSEMNVSTLELGDSALYLCASSSSRTDYNEQFFGPGTRLTVL.

The CDR3 sequence is CASRLQGAIQETQYF. In DNA form, the CDR3 reads TGTGCCAGCAGACTACAGGGGGCGATCCAAGAGACCCAGTACTTC. The chain uses TRBV6-5 and TRBJ2-5; 9 nucleotides align to TRBD1. Germline assignment: CDR1 MNHEY and CDR2 SVGAGI. The V segment lost 6 bases and the J segment 1 base; nucleotides outside the gene matches: 6. This CDR3 has 15 residues.

The chain employs TRBV29-1 and TRBJ2-7, with TRBD2 matching over 9 bases. The germline V gene has CDR1 SQVTM and CDR2 ANQGSEA. The CDR3 is 13 amino acids. Germline trimming cut 0 bases from V and 9 bases from J; bases unmatched to any gene: 6. CDR3 residues: CSVEDTAGGWQYF. As DNA, the CDR3 is TGCAGCGTTGAAGATACAGCGGGAGGATGGCAGTACTTC.

This clone was counted only a few times. The chain uses TRBV27 and TRBJ2-6; D might be TRBD1 (6 bases). CDR3 size: 17 residues. Trimming cost V 4 bases and J 2 bases, with 15 bases left between them. Germline V gene data show CDR1 as MNHEY and CDR2 as SMNVEV (reference sequence). The CDR3 DNA follows: TGTGCCAGCAGTTCGCAGTTCAGGGGCGCTGGGGCCAACGTCCTGACTTTC. This gives the protein CASSSQFRGAGANVLTF.

The V call is TRBV7-9, the J call TRBJ1-4; 7 bases are shared with TRBD1. With 7 bases clipped from V and 7 bases from J, the junction kept 12 bases outside the gene matches. The germline gives CDR1 SEHNR, CDR2 FQNEAQ (reference sequence). The CDR3 contains 15 residues. In DNA, the CDR3 is TGTGCCAGCAACTCTCCAACTGGGGACAGTGAAAAACTGTTTTTT. It specifies CASNSPTGDSEKLFF.

The rearrangement uses TRBV5-6 and TRBJ2-1, with a weak D call TRBD2 (5 bases). V was pared by 0 bases and J by 9 bases, with 7 bases between. Germline CDR1 is SGHDT and CDR2 is YYEEEE. The CDR3 loop spans 12 amino acids. The CDR3 here is CASSLGRGEQFF. In nucleotides, the CDR3 is TGTGCCAGCAGCTTGGGTCGGGGTGAGCAGTTCTTC.

This clone has only a few counts. The chain employs TRBV27 and TRBJ2-7; D possibly corresponds to TRBD1 (5 bases). The CDR3 has 13 residues. The V and J ends lost 3 bases and 5 bases respectively, with 11 bases between them. Germline V gives CDR1 MNHEY, CDR2 SMNVEV (reference sequence). CDR3 amino acids: CASSLLTVNEQYF. CDR3 DNA: TGTGCCAGCAGTTTGTTGACAGTAAACGAGCAGTACTTC.

This clone was seen a handful of times. The CDR3 protein is CSARGAEKLFF. CDR3 nucleotide sequence: TGCAGTGCTAGAGGGGCGGAAAAACTGTTTTTT. The gene calls are TRBV20-1 and TRBJ1-4; D is uncertain. Trimming shortened V by 1 base and J by 8 bases, and 5 bases separated the two germline ends. This CDR3 is 11 amino acids long. The germline gives CDR1 DFQATT, CDR2 SNEGSKA (reference sequence).

This CDR3 reads CASSYPPGNQETQYF. DNA of the CDR3: TGTGCCAGCAGTTACCCCCCAGGGAACCAAGAGACCCAGTACTTC. The chain links TRBV6-6 to TRBJ2-5; D is perhaps TRBD1 (5 bases). Trimming removed 2 bases at V and 0 bases at J, with 10 bases between. CDR1 is MNHNY, CDR2 SVGAGI, per germline (reference sequence). This CDR3 is built from 15 residues.

This chain links TRBV4-2 with TRBJ2-7, with 7 bases matching TRBD2. Germline-derived CDR1 and CDR2 are LGHNA and YNFKEQ. J was trimmed by 0 bases and V by 0 bases; bases with no gene match: 8. The CDR3 covers 17 residues. CDR3 sequence reads: CASSQDQGAGFSYEQYF. CDR3 sequence (DNA): TGTGCCAGCAGCCAAGATCAGGGAGCGGGATTCTCCTACGAGCAGTACTTC.

This clone was detected a few times. This chain links TRBV9 with TRBJ2-5, with D possibly TRBD2 on 6 matching bases. This CDR3 region has 14 residues. Looked up from germline, CDR1 is SGDLS and CDR2 is YYNGEE. Deletions cut 2 bases from V and 4 bases from J, with 12 bases between. In DNA, the CDR3 is TGTGCCAGCAGCGTGGGGGGAACGGGAGAGACCCAGTACTTC. Its translation: CASSVGGTGETQYF.

A remark on this clone: The sample contains more than one DNA sequence encoding this CDR3. The chain employs TRBV5-1 and TRBJ2-3; TRBD2 matches at 7 bases. V gave up 0 bases and J gave up 0 bases; unmatched junction bases: 4. Germline V gives CDR1 SGHRS, CDR2 YFSETQ. This CDR3 is built from 16 residues. The CDR3 loop is CASSLGLADSTDTQYF. In DNA, the CDR3 is TGCGCCAGCAGCTTGGGGCTAGCGGACAGCACAGATACGCAGTATTTT.

The table lists this clone with a few counts. The chain recombines TRBV27 with TRBJ1-1; possible D gene TRBD1, 5 bases. The germline V and J ends were trimmed by 5 bases and 5 bases, with 15 bases remaining between them. The CDR3 sequence is 14 residues long. Germline V gives CDR1 MNHEY, CDR2 SMNVEV (reference sequence). CDR3 loop: CASSPRQGGTEAFF. Here the CDR3 DNA reads TGTGCCAGCAGTCCCCGTCAGGGTGGAACTGAAGCTTTCTTT.

J is TRBJ2-7 and V is TRBV6-6; D gene unclear. The length of the CDR3 is 13 residues. The germline V and J ends were trimmed by 1 base and 3 bases, with 7 bases remaining between them. Per germline, CDR1 MNHNY and CDR2 SVGAGI (reference sequence). In nucleotides, the CDR3 is TGTGCCAGCAGTTACTGGGCCGGCTACGAGCAGTACTTC. As protein: CASSYWAGYEQYF.

This chain links TRBV5-4 with TRBJ2-3; 11 nucleotides match TRBD2. This CDR3 contains 16 residues. Germline assignment: CDR1 SGHNT and CDR2 YYREEE (reference sequence). V trimming: 4 bases; J trimming: 5 bases; junction bases outside the gene matches: 9. In DNA, the CDR3 is TGTGCCAGCAGCCCGAGTCTAGCGGGAGGAGAAGATACGCAGTATTTT. It translates to CASSPSLAGGEDTQYF.

The J gene is TRBJ2-1, the V gene TRBV7-9; TRBD2 agrees at 9 bases. V trimming: 7 bases; J trimming: 6 bases; junction bases outside the gene matches: 13. Looked up from germline, CDR1 is SEHNR and CDR2 is FQNEAQ (reference sequence). CDR3 size: 16 residues. The CDR3 region is CASTRQGFSGSNEQFF. In DNA, the CDR3 is TGTGCCAGCACTCGGCAAGGATTTAGCGGGAGCAATGAGCAGTTCTTC.

This chain's CDR3 is CSVDLMGSGSYEQYF. The CDR3 bases are TGCAGCGTTGATCTCATGGGTAGCGGGTCTTACGAGCAGTACTTC. The chain combines TRBV29-1 with TRBJ2-7; 7 nucleotides line up with TRBD2. Losses at the gene ends were 3 bases for V and 4 bases for J; bases not matched to a gene: 12. Germline CDR1 and CDR2: SQVTM and ANQGSEA. The CDR3 covers 15 residues.

The chain links TRBV6-6 to TRBJ1-1; 8 nucleotides match TRBD1. This CDR3 comprises 15 residues. Trimming removed 7 bases from V and 5 bases from J; junction bases left unmatched: 12. The germline V gene has CDR1 MNHNY and CDR2 SVGAGI (reference sequence). CDR3 DNA: TGTGCCAGCAATTTATTTCCCAGGGGGCCTACTGAAGCTTTCTTT. Amino acids: CASNLFPRGPTEAFF.

The chain carries TRBV10-2 and TRBJ2-5, with D perhaps TRBD2 (5 bases). The CDR3 totals 14 residues. V lost 3 bases to trimming and J lost 0 bases, with 8 bases between them. Germline loops: CDR1 WSHSY, CDR2 SAAADI. CDR3 amino acids: CASSDLADQETQYF. Written as DNA, the CDR3 is TGCGCCAGCAGTGACCTAGCAGACCAAGAGACCCAGTACTTC.

This clone was detected a few times. CDR3 in DNA: TGTGCCAGCAGCCGTCAGGAAAGCGGCTACACCTTC. It specifies CASSRQESGYTF. The J gene is TRBJ1-2, the V gene TRBV5-4, with D uncertain. Trimming took off 4 bases at V and 8 bases at J, with 12 bases between the two ends. This CDR3 spans 12 amino acids. CDR1 is SGHNT and CDR2 is YYREEE in the germline V gene (reference sequence).

This clone was observed a handful of times. The V gene is TRBV28, the J gene TRBJ2-2; 12 bases are a match to TRBD2. CDR1 is MDHEN and CDR2 is SYDVKM in the germline V gene. The CDR3 length is 14 residues. V shed 9 bases and J 5 bases; nucleotides not matched to a gene: 4. This CDR3 is CASGLAGLTGELFF. The DNA for the CDR3 is TGTGCCAGTGGACTAGCGGGGCTAACCGGGGAGCTGTTTTTT. The entire variable domain, with the rest obtained from reference TRBV28 and TRBJ2-2, is as follows: DVKVTQSSRYLVKRTGEKVFLECVQDMDHENMFWYRQDPGLGLRLIYFSYDVKMKEKGDIPEGYSVSREKKERFSLILESASTNQTSMYLCASGLAGLTGELFFGEGSRLTVL.

This chain links TRBV29-1 with TRBJ2-7, with TRBD1 matching over 7 bases. With 5 bases clipped from V and 7 bases from J, the junction kept 11 bases outside the gene matches. There are 13 residues in the CDR3. CDR1 and CDR2 from the germline V gene are SQVTM and ANQGSEA. The CDR3 sequence: CSVLTGVGEEQYF. CDR3 sequence (DNA): TGCAGCGTTCTTACAGGGGTCGGCGAAGAGCAGTACTTC.